One and the same sample provided the 21 T cell receptor beta chains below, sequenced in a study of human T cells and chemical hapten exposure. MiXCR was run by TCRdb on the RACE reads, yielding one entry per CDR3 protein. The profile covers under 200,000 distinct CDR3 sequences, with about 27% appearing a single time and 2.1% taken by the ten largest. Stated time point: patch test 3, about 24 weeks after DPC sensitization. Noted treatment: therapeutic diphenylcyclopropenone sensitization with weekly scalp DPC. The input for sequencing was whole blood, taken in connection with sensitization to the hapten diphenylcyclopropenone (DPC). The receptors shown here come from a woman aged 18-29 years with alopecia areata. Some clones in this sample may be carry-over from other donors' samples.

V and J are TRBV6-5 and TRBJ2-2; D uncertain. The CDR3 is 11 amino acids. The germline CDR1 and CDR2 sequences are MNHEY and SVGAGI. Trimming removed 4 bases from V and 6 bases from J, with 3 bases in between. DNA for the CDR3: TGTGCCAGCAGTTTTGCCGGGGAGCTGTTTTTT. It yields the protein CASSFAGELFF.

The chain couples TRBV5-1 to TRBJ2-3, with a possible D match to TRBD1 (6 bases). The CDR3 covers 14 residues. Germline-derived CDR1 and CDR2 are SGHRS and YFSETQ. V was pared by 9 bases and J by 0 bases, with 14 bases between. The CDR3: CATHRDTSTDTQYF. CDR3 bases: TGCGCCACGCACCGGGACACCAGCACAGATACGCAGTATTTT.

This clonotype has more than one count but fewer than ten. The chain employs TRBV29-1 and TRBJ2-7; D not certain. CDR1 and CDR2 from the germline V gene are SQVTM and ANQGSEA. The CDR3 runs to 12 residues. The V gene lost 4 bases and the J gene lost 3 bases, with 10 bases spanning the gap. CDR3 sequence (DNA): TGCAGCGTTGTGGTCACAGTCTACGAGCAGTACTTC. This codes for CSVVVTVYEQYF.

This clonotype was observed a single time. The chain links TRBV7-6 to TRBJ2-7, with 10 bases that match TRBD1. Per the germline V gene, CDR1 is SGHVS and CDR2 is FNYEAQ. Losses at the gene ends were 4 bases for V and 7 bases for J; bases not matched to a gene: 10. The CDR3 spans 15 residues. In DNA, the CDR3 is TGTGCCAGCAGCTCCGCGGGACAGGGGTTGGGGGAGCAGTACTTC. This codes for CASSSAGQGLGEQYF.

This clonotype has just a few counts. The chain has TRBV4-1 and TRBJ2-3; possible D gene TRBD2, 7 bases. Germline-derived CDR1 and CDR2 are MGHRA and YSYEKL. CDR3 size: 16 residues. Trimming removed 4 bases from V and 7 bases from J, with 21 bases in between. The CDR3 DNA sequence: TGCGCCAGCAGCCCGAAGGGGGGGTTCGGAATGAATACGCAGTATTTT. Translated: CASSPKGGFGMNTQYF.

Turning to this clonotype: Sequence at one end of the junction differs from germline and may be a read error. V usage is TRBV12-3 or TRBV12-4 and J usage is TRBJ2-1; 10 nucleotides line up with TRBD2. CDR3 size: 15 residues. The CDR3 DNA follows: TGTGCCAGCAGTCTAGCGGGAGTACGCAACAATGAGCAGTTCTTC. Protein sequence: CASSLAGVRNNEQFF.

This clonotype was seen a few times. The rearrangement joins TRBV11-1 to TRBJ2-1, with 14 bases lining up with TRBD2. The V and J ends lost 1 base and 10 bases, in that order; junction bases with no gene match: 6. There are 16 residues in the CDR3. Per the germline V gene, CDR1 is SGHAT and CDR2 is FQDESV (reference sequence). The CDR3 loop reads CASSLGGGLAGEEQFF. In nucleotides, the CDR3 is TGTGCCAGCAGCTTAGGGGGGGGACTAGCGGGGGAGGAGCAGTTCTTC.

V gene TRBV29-1 combines with J gene TRBJ1-1; D is unclear. From germline, CDR1 is SQVTM and CDR2 ANQGSEA. The V and J ends lost 3 bases and 0 bases respectively, with 17 bases between them. The CDR3 is made up of 16 amino acids. The DNA of the CDR3 is TGCAGCGTTGAGAGAGTGTCGGCGAAAATGAACACTGAAGCTTTCTTT. Protein: CSVERVSAKMNTEAFF. The full variable domain, rest sourced from reference TRBV29-1 and TRBJ1-1, is SAVISQKPSRDICQRGTSLTIQCQVDSQVTMMFWYRQQPGQSLTLIATANQGSEATYESGFVIDKFPISRPNLTFSTLTVSNMSPEDSSIYLCSVERVSAKMNTEAFFGQGTRLTVV.

This chain uses TRBV3-1 with TRBJ2-2; D gene unclear. CDR3 size: 14 residues. V was clipped by 5 bases and J by 5 bases, with 12 bases between them. Germline assignment: CDR1 LGHDT and CDR2 YNNKEL (reference sequence). The CDR3: CASSDQIETGELFF. Written as DNA, the CDR3 is TGTGCCAGCAGCGACCAGATAGAAACCGGGGAGCTGTTTTTT.

This rearrangement joins TRBV5-1 to TRBJ1-5; 10 bases fit TRBD1. Germline values: CDR1 SGHRS, CDR2 YFSETQ. With 5 bases clipped from V and 6 bases from J, the junction kept 5 bases outside the gene matches. The CDR3 has 14 residues. The CDR3 loop reads CASSFGQGVQPQHF. CDR3 DNA: TGCGCCAGCAGTTTTGGACAGGGGGTTCAGCCCCAGCATTTT.

V and J are TRBV6-5 and TRBJ1-2; D may be TRBD1 (6 bases). The CDR3 runs to 14 residues. Trimming took off 0 bases at V and 7 bases at J, with 12 bases between the two ends. Germline-derived CDR1 and CDR2 are MNHEY and SVGAGI. The CDR3 here is CASSYSRGLVGYTF. The DNA of the CDR3 is TGTGCCAGCAGTTACTCAAGGGGGTTAGTTGGCTACACCTTC.

The chain couples TRBV7-2 to TRBJ1-6; TRBD1 is a possible D gene (6 bases). Germline V lookup: CDR1 SGHTA, CDR2 FQGNSA. Between the trimmed V and J ends, which lost 8 bases and 8 bases, there was a span of 16 bases. The CDR3 runs 14 residues. The chain's CDR3 is CASAPYRADSPLHF. The CDR3 region has the DNA TGTGCCAGCGCCCCTTACAGGGCTGATTCACCCCTCCACTTT.

The rearrangement joins TRBV29-1 to TRBJ2-1, with D possibly TRBD2 on 5 matching bases. Germline CDR1 and CDR2: SQVTM and ANQGSEA. V was pared by 3 bases and J by 15 bases, with 15 bases between. The CDR3 covers 11 residues. As DNA, the CDR3 is TGCAGCGTTGAGGGCGGGCGCGGTCCGTTCTTC. Translation: CSVEGGRGPFF.

This chain uses TRBV29-1 with TRBJ1-2, with D possibly being TRBD1 (6 bases). Germline-derived CDR1 and CDR2 are SQVTM and ANQGSEA. The V gene lost 1 base and the J gene lost 7 bases, with 10 bases spanning the gap. The CDR3 sequence is 12 residues long. CDR3 DNA: TGCAGCGTTGAAGGGGGAGGGGGTGGCTACACCTTC. Protein: CSVEGGGGGYTF.

The rearrangement joins TRBV5-1 to TRBJ2-2; D tentatively reads TRBD1 or TRBD2 (5 bases each). Germline CDR1 and CDR2: SGHRS and YFSETQ. The CDR3 extends over 12 amino acids. The germline V and J ends were trimmed by 7 bases and 9 bases, with 13 bases remaining between them. DNA of the CDR3: TGCGCCAGCGATTCTGGGACCCGGGAGCTGTTTTTT. Protein: CASDSGTRELFF.

This clonotype was recorded a few times. The chain is built from TRBV11-1 and TRBJ2-1; D might be TRBD2 (7 bases). The CDR3 consists of 17 residues. CDR1 SGHAT and CDR2 FQDESV come from the germline V gene (reference sequence). The V and J ends lost 2 bases and 1 base respectively, with 15 bases between them. The CDR3: CASSLFVGGASYNEQFF. The CDR3, as DNA: TGTGCCAGCAGCTTATTCGTTGGGGGGGCTTCCTACAATGAGCAGTTCTTC.

The sample holds a few counts of this clonotype. The chain carries TRBV4-1 and TRBJ1-6, with 7 bases identical to TRBD1. This CDR3 spans 16 amino acids. Unmatched junction bases numbered 9, after V lost 6 bases and J lost 4 bases. CDR1 is MGHRA and CDR2 is YSYEKL in the germline V gene. The CDR3 coding sequence is TGCGCCAGCAGTCCAAGCCCGGGACAGTATAATTCACCCCTCCACTTT. Its translation: CASSPSPGQYNSPLHF.

CDR3 loop: CASQPFLNTEAFF. CDR3 DNA sequence: TGTGCCAGCCAACCTTTTCTGAACACTGAAGCTTTCTTT. This chain links TRBV9 with TRBJ1-1; no clear D. V lost 7 bases to trimming and J lost 0 bases, with 10 bases between them. Germline values: CDR1 SGDLS, CDR2 YYNGEE. The CDR3 totals 13 residues. Using reference TRBV9 and TRBJ1-1 for the parts outside the CDR3, the full variable domain is DSGVTQTPKHLITATGQRVTLRCSPRSGDLSVYWYQQSLDQGLQFLIQYYNGEERAKGNILERFSAQQFPDLHSELNLSSLELGDSALYFCASQPFLNTEAFFGQGTRLTVV.

This clonotype was seen many times. This chain links TRBV5-5 with TRBJ2-6; D is unclear. CDR1 is SGHKS and CDR2 is YYEKEE in the germline V gene (reference sequence). V was clipped by 0 bases and J by 0 bases, with 4 bases between them. This CDR3 has 15 amino acids. The DNA of the CDR3 is TGTGCCAGCAGCTTGGGGTACTCTGGGGCCAACGTCCTGACTTTC. Amino acid sequence: CASSLGYSGANVLTF.

The chain joins TRBV7-2 to TRBJ2-7; TRBD2 aligns across 7 bases. CDR3 size: 16 residues. J was trimmed by 3 bases and V by 4 bases; bases with no gene match: 12. CDR1 SGHTA and CDR2 FQGNSA come from the germline V gene. CDR3 loop: CASSSYGAGVRYEQYF. CDR3 bases: TGTGCCAGCAGCTCGTACGGGGCGGGGGTACGCTACGAGCAGTACTTC.

The genes are TRBV7-8 and TRBJ2-1; the D gene could be TRBD1 or TRBD2 (6 bases each). This CDR3 region has 16 residues. Deletions cut 5 bases from V and 8 bases from J, with 22 bases between. Germline CDR1 reads SGHVS; CDR2 reads FQNEAQ. CDR3 nucleotide sequence: TGTGCCAGCAGCCCAAAAGGGGGGTTTTTTCGGGATGAGCAGTTCTTC. Protein sequence: CASSPKGGFFRDEQFF.